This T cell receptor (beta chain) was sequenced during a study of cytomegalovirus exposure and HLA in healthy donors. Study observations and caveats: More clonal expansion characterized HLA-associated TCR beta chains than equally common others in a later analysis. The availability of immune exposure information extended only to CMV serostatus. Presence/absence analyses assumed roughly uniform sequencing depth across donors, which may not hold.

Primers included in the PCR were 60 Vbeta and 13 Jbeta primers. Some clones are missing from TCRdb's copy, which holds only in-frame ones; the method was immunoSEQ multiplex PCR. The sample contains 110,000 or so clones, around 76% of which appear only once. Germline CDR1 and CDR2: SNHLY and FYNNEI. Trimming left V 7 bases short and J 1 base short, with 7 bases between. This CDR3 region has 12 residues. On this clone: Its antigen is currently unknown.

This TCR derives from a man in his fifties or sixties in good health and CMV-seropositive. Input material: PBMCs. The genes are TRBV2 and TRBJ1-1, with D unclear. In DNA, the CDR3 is TGTGCCAGCACGCGGGAGAACACTGAAGCTTTCTTT. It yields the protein CASTRENTEAFF.